The 9 T cell receptor beta chains in this list originate from one sample, sequenced in a study of resident and recirculating memory T cells in vitiligo. The assay was immunoSEQ multiplex PCR, and TCRdb's table has in-frame clones only and misses some. The sample holds fewer than 80,000 clones, approximately 89% seen once. Sequencing was done on a sample of blood. These receptors were collected from a male donor with vitiligo.

This chain links TRBV11-2 with TRBJ2-3, with a possible D match to TRBD2 (6 bases). Trimming left V 5 bases short and J 6 bases short, with 9 bases between. CDR1 SGHAT and CDR2 FQNNGV come from the germline V gene. The CDR3 runs 12 residues. DNA for the CDR3: TGTGCCAGCAGCGAAGGAGGGGATACGCAGTATTTT. As protein: CASSEGGDTQYF.

The chain combines TRBV5-6 with TRBJ1-4; 7 nucleotides align to TRBD1. The V segment lost 1 base and the J segment 0 bases; nucleotides outside the gene matches: 3. The length of the CDR3 is 16 residues. The germline V gene has CDR1 SGHDT and CDR2 YYEEEE. In DNA form, the CDR3 reads TGTGCCAGCAGCTTGACAGGGGTAACAACTAATGAAAAACTGTTTTTT. The encoded protein is CASSLTGVTTNEKLFF.

This clone was seen only once. The chain uses TRBV7-9 and TRBJ2-1; TRBD1 matches 8 bases. The CDR3 is 16 residues long. CDR1 is SEHNR and CDR2 is FQNEAQ in the germline V gene (reference sequence). With V trimmed by 5 bases and J by 6 bases, 12 bases remained unmatched. The CDR3, as DNA: TGTGCCAGCAGCCGATTGGGACAGGCTGGAGTCAATGAGCAGTTCTTC. Protein product: CASSRLGQAGVNEQFF.

The chain links TRBV6-1 to TRBJ2-7; TRBD2 matches 9 bases. Germline CDR1 is MNHNS and CDR2 is SASEGT. This CDR3 spans 14 amino acids. The junction had 9 bases not matched to a gene; V was cut back by 6 bases and J by 6 bases. The CDR3 protein is CASSAPGLAREQYF. The CDR3, as DNA: TGTGCCAGCAGCGCGCCGGGACTAGCTCGCGAGCAGTACTTC.

This chain connects TRBV5-1 to TRBJ2-7; D might be TRBD1 (5 bases). The CDR3 length is 14 residues. Between the trimmed V and J ends, which lost 8 bases and 4 bases, there was a span of 19 bases. Germline V gives CDR1 SGHRS, CDR2 YFSETQ. The CDR3 nucleotides are TGCGCCAGTCGGCAGGGTTTTGGTCGTTACGAGCAGTACTTC. As protein: CASRQGFGRYEQYF.

The V gene is TRBV29-1, the J gene TRBJ2-7; D not certain. The CDR3 runs to 12 residues. Trimming left V 7 bases short and J 2 bases short, with 12 bases between. Germline V gene sequence: CDR1 SQVTM, CDR2 ANQGSEA. DNA for the CDR3: TGCAGCGCGTTGAGTCTTACCTACGAGCAGTACTTC. It encodes CSALSLTYEQYF.

The V call is TRBV2, the J call TRBJ1-2; maybe TRBD1 (5 bases). The CDR3 spans 17 residues. From germline, CDR1 is SNHLY and CDR2 FYNNEI. V was pared by 8 bases and J by 4 bases, with 26 bases between. CDR3 sequence (DNA): TGTGCCAGCCATTCTCCACCCAGTTTAGGGCAGGGCTATGGCTACACCTTC. Translated: CASHSPPSLGQGYGYTF.

The CDR3 loop is CASSLVGQWNYGYTF. The DNA of the CDR3 is TGTGCCAGCAGCTTAGTAGGACAGTGGAACTATGGCTACACCTTC. This rearrangement joins TRBV7-2 to TRBJ1-2, with D maybe TRBD1 (6 bases). Deletions cut 1 base from V and 2 bases from J, with 11 bases between. Germline CDR1 reads SGHTA; CDR2 reads FQGNSA. The CDR3 has 15 residues.

This CDR3 reads CASSPRLDSNEQFF. CDR3 sequence (DNA): TGTGCCAGCAGCCCGAGGTTGGACAGCAATGAGCAGTTCTTC. This chain links TRBV9 with TRBJ2-1; TRBD1 might be the D (6 bases). The CDR3 runs to 14 residues. V lost 4 bases and J 6 bases, leaving 14 bases between the germline ends. The germline gives CDR1 SGDLS, CDR2 YYNGEE.